The T cell receptor beta chain under discussion was sequenced for a study of cytomegalovirus exposure and HLA in healthy donors. A multiplex PCR was run with 60 Vbeta primers and 13 Jbeta primers. The table came from immunoSEQ multiplex PCR; TCRdb's copy has only in-frame clones and leaves some out. The sample shows roughly 98,000 clones, roughly 74% of them seen only once. Comment on this clone: Its antigen remains unknown.

Study-wide points: Some public TCRs appeared in many individuals, while most sequences were rare.

Trimming took 7 bases from V and 5 from J; bases not matched to a gene: 10. CDR3 length: 14 amino acids. The germline V gene has CDR1 LNHDA and CDR2 SQIVND (reference sequence). The source material was PBMCs. This rearrangement joins TRBV19 to TRBJ1-1, with 7 bases fitting TRBD1. The sequence was obtained from a female donor in good health and CMV-seropositive. The CDR3 bases are TGTGCCAGTATGGGCGACAGGGAGAGTACTGAAGCTTTCTTT. Amino acids: CASMGDRESTEAFF.